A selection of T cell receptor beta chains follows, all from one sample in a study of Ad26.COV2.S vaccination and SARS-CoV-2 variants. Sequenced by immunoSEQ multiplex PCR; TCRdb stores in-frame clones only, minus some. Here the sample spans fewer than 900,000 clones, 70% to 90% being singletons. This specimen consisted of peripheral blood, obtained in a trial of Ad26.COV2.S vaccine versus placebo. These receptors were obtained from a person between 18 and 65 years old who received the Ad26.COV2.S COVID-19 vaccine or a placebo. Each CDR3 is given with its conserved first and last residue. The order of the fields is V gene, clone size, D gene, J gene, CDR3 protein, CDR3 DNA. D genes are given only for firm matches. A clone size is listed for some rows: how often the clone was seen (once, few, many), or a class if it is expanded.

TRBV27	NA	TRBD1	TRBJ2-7	CASSAMTGGGEQYF	TGTGCCAGCAGTGCTATGACAGGGGGCGGCGAGCAGTACTTC
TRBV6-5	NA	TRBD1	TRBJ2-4	CASILTGGDIQYF	TGTGCCAGCATTTTGACAGGGGGGGACATTCAGTACTTC
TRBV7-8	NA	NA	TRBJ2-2	CASSSTVGAGELFF	TGTGCCAGCAGCTCAACGGTAGGGGCCGGGGAGCTGTTTTTT
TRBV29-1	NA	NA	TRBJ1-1	CSVVRRGMNTEAFF	TGCAGCGTTGTTAGAAGAGGGATGAACACTGAAGCTTTCTTT
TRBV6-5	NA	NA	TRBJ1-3	CASSGSGNTIYF	TGTGCCAGCAGCGGCTCTGGAAACACCATATATTTT
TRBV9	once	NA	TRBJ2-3	CASSTIQGNTDTQYF	TGTGCCAGCAGCACCATACAGGGAAACACAGATACGCAGTATTTT
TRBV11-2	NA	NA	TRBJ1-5	CASSLERGQPQHF	TGTGCCAGCAGCTTAGAGCGGGGTCAGCCCCAGCATTTT
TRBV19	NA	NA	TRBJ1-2	CASSMGKDYGYTF	TGTGCCAGTAGTATGGGCAAGGATTATGGCTACACCTTC
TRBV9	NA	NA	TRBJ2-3	CASSGGPRGDTQYF	TGTGCCAGCAGCGGGGGGCCCCGAGGAGATACGCAGTATTTT
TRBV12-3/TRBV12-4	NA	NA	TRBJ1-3	CASTTGMANTIYF	TGTGCCAGCACGACAGGCATGGCGAACACCATATATTTT
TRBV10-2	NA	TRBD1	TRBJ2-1	CASSQGARYNEQFF	TGCGCCAGCAGTCAGGGGGCGCGGTACAATGAGCAGTTCTTC
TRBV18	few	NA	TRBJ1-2	CASSTLGAGYTF	TGTGCCAGCTCTACCTTGGGAGCTGGCTACACCTTC
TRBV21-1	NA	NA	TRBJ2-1	CASSKIWTQTYNEQFF	TGTGCCAGCAGCAAGATTTGGACCCAAACCTACAATGAGCAGTTCTTC
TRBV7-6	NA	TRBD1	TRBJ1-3	CASSSETGGRGNTIYF	TGTGCCAGCAGCTCTGAGACAGGGGGGAGAGGAAACACCATATATTTT
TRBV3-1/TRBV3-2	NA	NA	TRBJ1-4	CASSRKGGGREKLFF	TGTGCCAGCAGCCGGAAGGGAGGTGGTCGCGAAAAACTGTTTTTT
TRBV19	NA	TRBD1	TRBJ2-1	CASSIVGQYEQFF	TGTGCCAGTAGTATAGTGGGACAGTATGAGCAGTTCTTC
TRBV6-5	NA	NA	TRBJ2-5	CASRRWTVGETQYF	TGTGCCAGCAGACGATGGACGGTAGGAGAGACCCAGTACTTC
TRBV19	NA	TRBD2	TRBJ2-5	CASSWTSGNPETQYF	TGTGCCAGTAGCTGGACTAGCGGGAACCCAGAGACCCAGTACTTC
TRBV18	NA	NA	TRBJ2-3	CASSPSGDTQYF	TGTGCCAGCTCACCTTCTGGGGATACGCAGTATTTT
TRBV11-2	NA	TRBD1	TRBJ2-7	CASSTQGADYEQYF	TGTGCCAGCAGCACACAGGGGGCAGATTACGAGCAGTACTTC
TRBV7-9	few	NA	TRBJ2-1	CASSLAAGDNEQFF	TGTGCCAGCAGCTTAGCGGCTGGGGACAATGAGCAGTTCTTC
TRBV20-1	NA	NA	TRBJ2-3	CSASLEGPDTQYF	TGCAGTGCTAGTTTGGAGGGCCCAGATACGCAGTATTTT
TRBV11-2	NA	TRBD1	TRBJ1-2	CASSSPVQGRANYGYTF	TGTGCCAGCAGCTCGCCGGTACAGGGGAGGGCTAACTATGGCTACACCTTC
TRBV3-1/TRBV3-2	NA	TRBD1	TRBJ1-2	CASSQEDRHYGYTF	TGTGCCAGCAGCCAAGAGGACAGGCACTATGGCTACACCTTC
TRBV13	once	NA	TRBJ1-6	CASSLDSQNSPLHF	TGTGCCAGCAGCCTGGACAGTCAGAATTCACCCCTCCACTTT
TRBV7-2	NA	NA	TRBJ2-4	CASSLDGAGAKNIQYF	TGTGCCAGCAGCTTAGATGGGGCGGGCGCCAAAAACATTCAGTACTTC
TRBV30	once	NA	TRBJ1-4	CAWSKARLTNEKLFF	TGTGCCTGGAGTAAAGCCCGACTCACGAATGAAAAACTGTTTTTT
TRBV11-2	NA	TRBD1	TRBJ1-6	CASSVPGQGAVHNSPLHF	TGTGCCAGCAGCGTACCGGGACAGGGGGCGGTCCATAATTCACCCCTCCACTTT
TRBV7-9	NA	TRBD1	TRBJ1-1	CASTLTGSVTEAFF	TGTGCCAGCACCTTGACAGGGTCGGTAACTGAAGCTTTCTTT
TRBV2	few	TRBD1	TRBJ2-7	CASGRQGTSNEQYF	TGTGCCAGCGGCCGACAGGGCACCTCCAACGAGCAGTACTTC
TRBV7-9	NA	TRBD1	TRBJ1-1	CASSLGTGGMNTEAFF	TGTGCCAGCAGCTTAGGGACAGGGGGGATGAACACTGAAGCTTTCTTT
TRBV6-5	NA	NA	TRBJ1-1	CASSPPYMATEAFF	TGTGCCAGCAGTCCCCCGTACATGGCCACTGAAGCTTTCTTT
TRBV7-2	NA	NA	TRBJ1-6	CASSSQTGPAGRSPLHF	TGTGCCAGCAGCTCCCAGACAGGCCCGGCGGGAAGGTCACCCCTCCACTTT
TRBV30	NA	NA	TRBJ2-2	CAWSRDHGELFF	TGTGCCTGGAGTAGGGACCACGGGGAGCTGTTTTTT
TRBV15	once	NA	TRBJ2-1	CATSKVGGSYNEQFF	TGTGCCACCAGCAAGGTGGGCGGCTCCTACAATGAGCAGTTCTTC